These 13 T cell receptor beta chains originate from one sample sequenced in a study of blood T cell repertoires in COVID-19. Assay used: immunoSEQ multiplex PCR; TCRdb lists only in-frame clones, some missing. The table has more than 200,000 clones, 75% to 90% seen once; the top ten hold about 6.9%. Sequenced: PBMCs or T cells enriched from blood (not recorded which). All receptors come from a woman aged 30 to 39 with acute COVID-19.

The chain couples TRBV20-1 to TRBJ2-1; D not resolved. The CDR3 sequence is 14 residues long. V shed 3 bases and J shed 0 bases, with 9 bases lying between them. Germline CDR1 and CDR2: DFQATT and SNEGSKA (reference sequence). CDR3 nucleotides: TGCAGTGCTAGTGTCACGAGCTCCTACAATGAGCAGTTCTTC. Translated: CSASVTSSYNEQFF.

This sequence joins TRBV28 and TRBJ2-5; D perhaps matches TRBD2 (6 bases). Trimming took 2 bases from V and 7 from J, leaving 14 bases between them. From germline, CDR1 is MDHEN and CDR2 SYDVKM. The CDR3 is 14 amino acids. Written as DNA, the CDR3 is TGTGCCAGCAGTTTAGACCGGCAGGGAGGGACCCAGTACTTC. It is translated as CASSLDRQGGTQYF.

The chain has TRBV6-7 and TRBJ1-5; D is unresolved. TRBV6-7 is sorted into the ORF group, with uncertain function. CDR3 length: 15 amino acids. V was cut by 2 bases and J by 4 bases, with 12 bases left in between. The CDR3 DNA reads TGTGCCAGCAGTTACGGGGTGGGAGATAATCAGCCCCAGCATTTT. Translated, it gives CASSYGVGDNQPQHF.

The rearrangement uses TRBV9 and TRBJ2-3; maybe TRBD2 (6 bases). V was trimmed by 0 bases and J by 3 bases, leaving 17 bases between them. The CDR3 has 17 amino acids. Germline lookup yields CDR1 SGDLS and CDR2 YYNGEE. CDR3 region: CASSVGPAGHGTDTQYF. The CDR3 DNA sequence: TGTGCCAGCAGCGTAGGCCCAGCGGGTCATGGAACAGATACGCAGTATTTT. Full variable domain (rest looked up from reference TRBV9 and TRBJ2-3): DSGVTQTPKHLITATGQRVTLRCSPRSGDLSVYWYQQSLDQGLQFLIQYYNGEERAKGNILERFSAQQFPDLHSELNLSSLELGDSALYFCASSVGPAGHGTDTQYFGPGTRLTVL.

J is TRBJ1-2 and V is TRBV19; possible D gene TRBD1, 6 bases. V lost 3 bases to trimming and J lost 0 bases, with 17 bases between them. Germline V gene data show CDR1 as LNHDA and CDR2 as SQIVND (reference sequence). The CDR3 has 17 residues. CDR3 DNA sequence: TGTGCCAGTAGTATTTTCGGACAGCCCGGATCTAACTATGGCTACACCTTC. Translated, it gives CASSIFGQPGSNYGYTF.

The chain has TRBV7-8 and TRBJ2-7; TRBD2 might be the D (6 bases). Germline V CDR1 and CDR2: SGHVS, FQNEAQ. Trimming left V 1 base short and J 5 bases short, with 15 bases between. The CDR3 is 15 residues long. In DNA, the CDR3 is TGTGCCAGCAGCTTAGGGAGGGGCCCTCTAGACGAGCAGTACTTC. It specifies CASSLGRGPLDEQYF.

The CDR3 is CASSGGTGGKETQYF. DNA of the CDR3: TGTGCCAGCAGCGGGGGGACAGGGGGAAAAGAGACCCAGTACTTC. The chain recombines TRBV5-4 with TRBJ2-5, with 11 bases fitting TRBD1. The junction had 5 bases not matched to a gene; V was cut back by 4 bases and J by 3 bases. The CDR3 loop spans 15 amino acids. Germline V gene data show CDR1 as SGHNT and CDR2 as YYREEE (reference sequence).

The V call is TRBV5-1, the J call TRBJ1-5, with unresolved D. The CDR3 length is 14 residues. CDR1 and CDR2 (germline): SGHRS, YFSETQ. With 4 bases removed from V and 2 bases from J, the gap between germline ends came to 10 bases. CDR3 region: CASSRTGGNQPQHF. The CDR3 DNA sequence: TGCGCCAGCAGCCGGACGGGAGGCAATCAGCCCCAGCATTTT. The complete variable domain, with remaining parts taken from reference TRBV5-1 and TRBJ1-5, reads KAGVTQTPRYLIKTRGQQVTLSCSPISGHRSVSWYQQTPGQGLQFLFEYFSETQRNKGNFPGRFSGRQFSNSRSEMNVSTLELGDSALYLCASSRTGGNQPQHFGDGTRLSIL.

Written as DNA, the CDR3 is TGCAGCGTTGAGGGGGGGGCCCTCTCCTACGAGCAGTACTTC. Protein sequence: CSVEGGALSYEQYF. The chain couples TRBV29-1 to TRBJ2-7; a possible D gene is TRBD2 (7 bases). Trimming pared 3 bases from V and 0 bases from J, leaving 12 bases between. Germline values: CDR1 SQVTM, CDR2 ANQGSEA. The CDR3 is made up of 14 amino acids.

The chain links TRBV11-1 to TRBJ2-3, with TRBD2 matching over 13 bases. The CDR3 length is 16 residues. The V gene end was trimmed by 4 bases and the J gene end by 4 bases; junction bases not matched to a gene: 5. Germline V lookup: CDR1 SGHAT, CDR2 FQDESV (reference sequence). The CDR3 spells CASSSRTSGSSDTQYF. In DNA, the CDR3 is TGTGCCAGCAGCTCACGGACTAGCGGGAGCTCAGATACGCAGTATTTT.

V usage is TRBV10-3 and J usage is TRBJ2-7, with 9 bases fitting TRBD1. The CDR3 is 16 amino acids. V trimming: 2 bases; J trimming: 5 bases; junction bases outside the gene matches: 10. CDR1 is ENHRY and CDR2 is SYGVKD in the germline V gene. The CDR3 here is CAISEPRTGEQNEQYF. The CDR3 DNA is TGTGCCATCAGTGAGCCCCGGACAGGGGAGCAAAACGAGCAGTACTTC.

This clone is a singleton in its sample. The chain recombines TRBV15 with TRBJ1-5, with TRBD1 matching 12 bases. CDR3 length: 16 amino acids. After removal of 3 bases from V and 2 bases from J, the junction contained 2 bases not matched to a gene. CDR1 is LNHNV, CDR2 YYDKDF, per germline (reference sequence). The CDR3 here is CATSRGTGGGNQPQHF. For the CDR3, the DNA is TGTGCCACCAGCAGGGGGACAGGGGGCGGCAATCAGCCCCAGCATTTT.

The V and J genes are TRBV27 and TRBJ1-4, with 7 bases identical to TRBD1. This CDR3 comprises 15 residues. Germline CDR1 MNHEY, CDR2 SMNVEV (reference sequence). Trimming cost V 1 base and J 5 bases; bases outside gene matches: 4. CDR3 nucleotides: TGTGCCAGCAGTTTATTGGCAGGGGGAAATGAAAAACTGTTTTTT. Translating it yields CASSLLAGGNEKLFF.